The 14 T cell receptor beta chains listed next were all sequenced from one sample in a study of T cell responses to AZD1222 COVID-19 vaccine. TCRdb's table, derived via immunoSEQ multiplex PCR, lists solely in-frame clones and lacks some. The data hold 100,000 to 120,000 clones, with more than 75% observed a single time. The sample here was peripheral blood, taken on day 0 of AZD1222 vaccination. These receptors all come from an adult in good health.

The V gene is TRBV29-1, the J gene TRBJ2-7, with a tentative D call TRBD2 (5 bases). The V gene's germline CDR1 is SQVTM and CDR2 ANQGSEA. V shed 4 bases and J shed 2 bases, with 9 bases lying between them. There are 12 residues in the CDR3. As DNA, the CDR3 is TGCAGCGTTGGATTAGCGACCTACGAGCAGTACTTC. This sequence encodes CSVGLATYEQYF.

This clone is a singleton in its sample. The V gene is TRBV28, the J gene TRBJ2-7; TRBD1 might be the D (5 bases). Germline V gene lookup returns CDR1 MDHEN and CDR2 SYDVKM. The CDR3 runs to 14 residues. V was trimmed by 3 bases and J by 1 base, leaving 10 bases between them. The CDR3 bases are TGTGCCAGCAGTTTTCAGGGCGCGTCCTACGAGCAGTACTTC. Its protein product is CASSFQGASYEQYF.

This rearrangement joins TRBV19 to TRBJ2-3; D may be TRBD1 (5 bases). The V gene lost 10 bases and the J gene lost 2 bases, with 13 bases spanning the gap. Per germline, CDR1 LNHDA and CDR2 SQIVND (reference sequence). The CDR3 has 13 amino acids. In DNA, the CDR3 is TGTGCCACCGAAGACAGAGTCACAGATACGCAGTATTTT. Translated: CATEDRVTDTQYF.

The chain is built from TRBV5-1 and TRBJ1-1; D unresolved. The V end lost 2 bases, the J end lost 0 bases, and 11 bases lay between the germline ends. The CDR3 is made up of 15 amino acids. Germline CDR1 reads SGHRS; CDR2 reads YFSETQ. CDR3 sequence reads: CASSFFSGMNTEAFF. Here the CDR3 DNA reads TGCGCCAGCAGCTTTTTTTCCGGGATGAACACTGAAGCTTTCTTT.

This sequence joins TRBV7-2 and TRBJ2-1, with a possible D match to TRBD2 (7 bases). Trimming removed 5 bases at V and 5 bases at J, with 16 bases between. Germline CDR1 is SGHTA and CDR2 is FQGNSA. The length of the CDR3 is 15 residues. CDR3 in amino acids: CASSQRGATHNEQFF. The DNA of the CDR3 is TGTGCCAGCAGCCAACGGGGGGCGACCCACAATGAGCAGTTCTTC.

V and J are TRBV13 and TRBJ2-3; TRBD2 agrees at 7 bases. With 5 bases clipped from V and 1 base from J, the junction kept 9 bases outside the gene matches. Germline V gives CDR1 PRHDT, CDR2 FYEKMQ (reference sequence). The CDR3 runs 16 residues. CDR3 sequence (DNA): TGTGCCAGCAGCCTCCGACTAGCTGGGGGCACAGATACGCAGTATTTT. This translates into CASSLRLAGGTDTQYF.

V is TRBV27 and J is TRBJ2-6; D possibly corresponds to TRBD2 (6 bases). In germline, CDR1 is MNHEY, CDR2 SMNVEV (reference sequence). The CDR3 is 17 residues long. The V end was cut by 3 bases, the J end by 0 bases, with 12 bases between. The CDR3 loop is CASSFKGRTSGANVLTF. The CDR3 DNA sequence: TGTGCCAGCAGTTTTAAAGGGAGGACCTCTGGGGCCAACGTCCTGACTTTC.

This chain uses TRBV7-9 with TRBJ2-5, with TRBD2 identical over 10 bases. V trimming: 1 base; J trimming: 12 bases; junction bases outside the gene matches: 8. From germline, CDR1 is SEHNR and CDR2 FQNEAQ (reference sequence). The CDR3 spans 14 residues. The CDR3 protein is CASSLGPSGSPEYF. In nucleotides, the CDR3 is TGTGCCAGCAGCTTAGGGCCTAGCGGGAGCCCGGAGTACTTC. The whole variable domain, filled in from reference TRBV7-9 and TRBJ2-5, reads DTGVSQNPRHKITKRGQNVTFRCDPISEHNRLYWYRQTLGQGPEFLTYFQNEAQLEKSRLLSDRFSAERPKGSFSTLEIQRTEQGDSAMYLCASSLGPSGSPEYFGPGTRLLVL.

This chain connects TRBV19 to TRBJ2-7, with D perhaps matching TRBD1 (5 bases). This CDR3 contains 13 residues. CDR1 is LNHDA, CDR2 SQIVND, per germline (reference sequence). The ends were cut back, 5 bases at V and 2 bases at J, with 10 bases in the middle. DNA for the CDR3: TGTGCCAGTAGTGCTGGACACCCCTACGAGCAGTACTTC. Protein sequence: CASSAGHPYEQYF.

The chain is built from TRBV7-9 and TRBJ1-1; no clear D gene. The CDR3 length is 14 residues. The ends were cut back, 1 base at V and 5 bases at J, with 11 bases in the middle. Germline values: CDR1 SEHNR, CDR2 FQNEAQ (reference sequence). The CDR3 DNA reads as TGTGCCAGCAGCTTAGGGCCGGCGGAGACTGAAGCTTTCTTT. Translated: CASSLGPAETEAFF.

The chain couples TRBV11-2 to TRBJ1-1, with D hard to call. This CDR3 contains 14 residues. Germline lookup yields CDR1 SGHAT and CDR2 FQNNGV. V was trimmed by 0 bases and J by 4 bases, leaving 9 bases between them. CDR3 coding DNA: TGTGCCAGCAGCTTAGATACCAAAATCACTGAAGCTTTCTTT. It yields the protein CASSLDTKITEAFF.

V usage is TRBV7-8 and J usage is TRBJ2-2, with TRBD1 matching 7 bases. Losses at the gene ends were 2 bases for V and 4 bases for J; bases not matched to a gene: 10. Germline V CDR1 and CDR2: SGHVS, FQNEAQ. The CDR3 runs 17 residues. CDR3 DNA: TGTGCCAGCAGCTTAAATGTGTGGGACAGAGGCACCGGGGAGCTGTTTTTT. Translated: CASSLNVWDRGTGELFF.

V and J are TRBV27 and TRBJ1-5; D call uncertain. V gave up 2 bases and J gave up 5 bases, with 7 bases separating them. CDR1 MNHEY and CDR2 SMNVEV come from the germline V gene (reference sequence). This CDR3 comprises 13 residues. DNA of the CDR3: TGTGCCAGCAGTTTAGGACCTCATCAGCCCCAGCATTTT. Translation: CASSLGPHQPQHF.

V and J are TRBV28 and TRBJ1-1, with a tentative D call TRBD1 (5 bases). V lost 5 bases and J lost 5, with 15 bases in between. CDR1 and CDR2 from the germline V gene are MDHEN and SYDVKM. This CDR3 has 14 residues. CDR3 protein: CASSPRRGTTEAFF. The DNA of the CDR3 is TGTGCCAGCAGTCCTAGGAGGGGTACGACTGAAGCTTTCTTT. The complete variable domain, with remaining parts taken from reference TRBV28 and TRBJ1-1, reads DVKVTQSSRYLVKRTGEKVFLECVQDMDHENMFWYRQDPGLGLRLIYFSYDVKMKEKGDIPEGYSVSREKKERFSLILESASTNQTSMYLCASSPRRGTTEAFFGQGTRLTVV.